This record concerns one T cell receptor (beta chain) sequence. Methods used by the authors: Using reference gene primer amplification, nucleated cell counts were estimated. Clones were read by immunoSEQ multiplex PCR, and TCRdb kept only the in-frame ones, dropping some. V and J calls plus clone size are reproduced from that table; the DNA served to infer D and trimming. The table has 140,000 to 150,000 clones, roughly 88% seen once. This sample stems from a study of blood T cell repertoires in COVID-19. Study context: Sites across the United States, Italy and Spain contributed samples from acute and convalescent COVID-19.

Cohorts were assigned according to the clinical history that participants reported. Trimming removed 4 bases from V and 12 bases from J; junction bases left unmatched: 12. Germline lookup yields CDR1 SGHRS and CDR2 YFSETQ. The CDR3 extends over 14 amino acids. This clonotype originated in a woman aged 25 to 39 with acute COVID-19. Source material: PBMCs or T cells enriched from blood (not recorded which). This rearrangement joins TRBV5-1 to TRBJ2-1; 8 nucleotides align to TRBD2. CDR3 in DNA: TGCGCCAGCAGCCAACAGCGGGAGCGAGTTGCGCAGTTCTTC. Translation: CASSQQRERVAQFF.